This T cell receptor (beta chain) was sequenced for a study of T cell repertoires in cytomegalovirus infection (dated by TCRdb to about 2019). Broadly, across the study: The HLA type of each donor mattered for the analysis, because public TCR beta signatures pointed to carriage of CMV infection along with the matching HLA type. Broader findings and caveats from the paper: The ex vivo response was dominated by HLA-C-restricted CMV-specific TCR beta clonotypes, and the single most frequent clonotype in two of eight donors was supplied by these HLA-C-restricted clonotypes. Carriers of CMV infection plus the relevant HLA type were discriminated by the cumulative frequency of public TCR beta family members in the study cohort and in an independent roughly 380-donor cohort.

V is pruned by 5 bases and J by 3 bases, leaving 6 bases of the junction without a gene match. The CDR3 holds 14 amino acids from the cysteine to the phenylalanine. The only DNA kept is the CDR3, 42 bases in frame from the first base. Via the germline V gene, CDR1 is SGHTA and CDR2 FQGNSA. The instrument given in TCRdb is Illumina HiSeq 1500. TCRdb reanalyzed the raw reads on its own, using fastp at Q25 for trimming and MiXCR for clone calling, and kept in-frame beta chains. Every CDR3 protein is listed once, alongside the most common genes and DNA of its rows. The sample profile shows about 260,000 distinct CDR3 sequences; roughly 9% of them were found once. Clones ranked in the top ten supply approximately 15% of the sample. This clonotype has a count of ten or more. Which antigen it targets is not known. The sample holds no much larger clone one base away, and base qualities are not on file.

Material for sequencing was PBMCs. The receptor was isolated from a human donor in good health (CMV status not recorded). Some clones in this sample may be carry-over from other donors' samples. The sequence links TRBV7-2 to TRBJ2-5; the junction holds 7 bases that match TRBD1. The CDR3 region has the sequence CASSPQGQKETQYF. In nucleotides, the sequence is TGTGCCAGCAGCCCACAGGGGCAAAAAGAGACCCAGTACTTC.